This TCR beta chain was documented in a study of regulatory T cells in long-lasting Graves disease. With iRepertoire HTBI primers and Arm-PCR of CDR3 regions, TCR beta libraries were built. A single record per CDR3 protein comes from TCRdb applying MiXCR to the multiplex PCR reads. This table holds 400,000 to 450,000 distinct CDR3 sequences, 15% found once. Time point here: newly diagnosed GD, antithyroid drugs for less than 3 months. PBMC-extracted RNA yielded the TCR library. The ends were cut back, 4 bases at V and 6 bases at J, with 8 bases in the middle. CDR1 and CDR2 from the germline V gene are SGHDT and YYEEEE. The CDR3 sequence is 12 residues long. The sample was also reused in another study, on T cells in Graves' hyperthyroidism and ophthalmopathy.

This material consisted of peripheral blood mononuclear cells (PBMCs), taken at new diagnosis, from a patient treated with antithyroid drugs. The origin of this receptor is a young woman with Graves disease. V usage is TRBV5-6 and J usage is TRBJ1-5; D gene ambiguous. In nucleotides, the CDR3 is TGTGCCAGCAGCCCCCTCGGTCAGCCCCAGCATTTT. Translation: CASSPLGQPQHF. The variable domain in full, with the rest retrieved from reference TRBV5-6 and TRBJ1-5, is DAGVTQSPTHLIKTRGQQVTLRCSPKSGHDTVSWYQQALGQGPQFIFQYYEEEERQRGNFPDRFSGHQFPNYSSELNVNALLLGDSALYLCASSPLGQPQHFGDGTRLSIL.